This T cell receptor beta chain was sequenced in a study of shared clonotypes between healthy human individuals (dated by TCRdb to 2019 to 2021). For the wider study: The cohort included a few men and two women between 18 and 49 years of age. To estimate repertoire size and how much clonotype sharing occurs between individuals, the study deeply sequenced the blood TCR repertoires of a handful of healthy adults. Per donor, three plates each were used for CD4 naive and CD4 memory, two for CD8 naive, and one for CD8 memory. Between about 0.94 and 8.9 billion PBMCs per donor were obtained by leukapheresis. To increase sequencing depth and limit assay-specific biases, TCR repertoire library preparation and sequencing were carried out by different laboratories using diverse techniques. What the research found in general, with its limitations: Clonotypes shared by all four sorted-subset donors showed higher generation probabilities than non-shared clonotypes. When a few donors were compared, the shared fraction of clonotypes was approximately 5% for naive CD4, roughly 3.3% for naive CD8, more than 2% for memory CD4, and around 0.4% for memory CD8. Because the study included a small number of donors, the genetic and exposure-history diversity represented was limited. Even with the large sequencing depth, rarefaction of the sorted-subset datasets indicated that sequencing was incomplete. Naive subsets generally had larger estimated clonotype richness than memory subsets. Sampling was limited to blood, and TCR repertoires in tissue likely differ from TCR repertoires in blood. Based on pairwise subsampling, the degree of clonotype sharing among donors was expected to be affected by sequencing depth.

CDR1 and CDR2, looked up from the germline V gene (reference sequence), are SEHNR and FQNEAQ. Trimming accounts for 5 bases at V and 7 bases at J, while the number of junction bases matched to no gene is 6. The CDR3 spans 13 residues, from the cysteine through the phenylalanine. Only CDR3 DNA remains: 39 bases, in frame from the first base. Using the deep immunoSEQ assay, TCR CDR3 regions were amplified from genomic DNA by multiplex PCR. Genomic DNA extracted from each cell subset was distributed evenly over all wells of several immunoSEQ 96-well plates, and each plate served as one replicate. Each replicate PCR for sorted subsets received about 200 ng genomic DNA, equal to 28,000 or so T cell genomes. Purified libraries were measured with a Qubit 3.0 fluorometer, size-checked on a Bioanalyzer 2100, and measured again with the KAPA Library Quantification kit. Every immunoSEQ 96-well plate was sequenced on a dedicated single-read 150-cycle Illumina NextSeq 550 flow cell. In the source study's methods: The immunoSEQ output contained only junctional sequences without quality scores, so filtering could not match that applied to full-length reads. Sequences were annotated with PyIR, a Python wrapper for IgBLAST v1.9, using IMGT germline references to assign V/J genes and CDR3. Reads were removed for weak V/J assignments (E-value above 1e-6), missing CDR3, stop codons, out-of-frame junctions, or ambiguous translated residues. A V3J clonotype was defined by an identical inferred V gene, J gene, and CDR3 amino acid sequence. Percentage overlap between repertoires was computed as shared unique clonotypes divided by the size of the smaller repertoire. Repertoire richness was assessed with RTK rarefaction, the Chao1 estimator, and Recon v2.1 estimates of unobserved clonotypes. Generation probabilities for all TCRbeta clonotypes obtained by the gDNA method from a handful of donors were computed using OLGA. The clones in this table, taken by TCRdb from immuneACCESS, are in-frame only. Not every clone is retained; where verified, under half of the shortfall comes from an unresolved V gene, and the cause of the rest is unknown. V, J and clone size were drawn from that table, and D and trimming were deduced from the DNA. The sample table holds about 330,000 clones, of which around two thirds were seen once. The ten biggest clones cover 10% of the sample.

Donors were healthy HIV-negative adults with no recently reported acute infections or vaccinations. Only Caucasian adults living in Nashville, Tennessee, USA were represented among the donors. CD4+ T cells were enriched by magnetic negative selection, after which naive cells were positively selected on CD45RA and the negative fraction was taken as the memory subset. Blood was collected by leukapheresis, and PBMCs were isolated by Ficoll-Histopaque density gradient centrifugation and then cryopreserved in liquid nitrogen vapor phase. Analytical flow cytometry was used to check the purity and quantity of every magnetically sorted T cell population. Each sorted fraction had its genomic DNA isolated and then quantified by UV absorbance on a Nanodrop 2000c. In this sample, this clone turned up once. Its antigen is not yet known. No base-level quality is on record; no much larger clone is a single base apart.

The sequence came from a man aged 30 to 39 in good health. The rearranged segments are TRBV7-9 and TRBJ2-5, and 8 bases in between align with TRBD1. Material for sequencing was memory CD4+ T cells sorted from blood. The cell subset or site tag for this specimen amounts to: CD45RA-negative fraction. The DNA sequence is given as TGTGCCAGCAGCCCTCGGGACAGGCTGACCCAGTACTTC. This codes for CASSPRDRLTQYF.